The 17 T cell receptor beta chains presented below share a single source sample, sequenced in a study of blood T cell repertoires in COVID-19. The method was immunoSEQ multiplex PCR; TCRdb's version includes in-frame clones alone and lacks a portion of them. The sample includes about 300,000 clones, about 84% of them seen just once. Sequencing was carried out using peripheral blood. All receptors derive from a woman aged 45 to 65 with acute or convalescent COVID-19.

The V gene is TRBV20-1, the J gene TRBJ1-2; unclear D gene. With 3 bases removed from V and 0 bases from J, the gap between germline ends came to 20 bases. This CDR3 contains 17 residues. Germline V gene lookup returns CDR1 DFQATT and CDR2 SNEGSKA (reference sequence). This chain's CDR3 is CSASPLRRSTANYGYTF. The DNA for the CDR3 is TGCAGTGCTAGTCCCCTCAGGCGCAGCACTGCTAACTATGGCTACACCTTC.

V usage is TRBV10-1 and J usage is TRBJ1-1; 9 bases align to TRBD1. Germline V CDR1 and CDR2: WNHNN, SYGVQD (reference sequence). The CDR3 has 16 residues. V lost 4 bases, J lost 0 bases, and 6 bases stayed unmatched. The CDR3 DNA follows: TGCGCCAGCAGTGGGGACAGGGAGGCGGTGAACACTGAAGCTTTCTTT. Translated: CASSGDREAVNTEAFF.

The genes are TRBV11-3 and TRBJ2-6; 8 positions agree with TRBD1. CDR3 length: 17 amino acids. In germline, CDR1 is SGHNT, CDR2 YENEEA. V shed 1 base and J 2 bases; nucleotides not matched to a gene: 4. CDR3 sequence reads: CASSLGSGGAGANVLTF. CDR3 DNA sequence: TGTGCCAGCAGCTTAGGCTCAGGGGGCGCTGGGGCCAACGTCCTGACTTTC. Combining the CDR3 with reference TRBV11-3 and TRBJ2-6 gives the whole variable domain EAGVVQSPRYKIIEKKQPVAFWCNPISGHNTLYWYLQNLGQGPELLIRYENEEAVDDSQLPKDRFSAERLKGVDSTLKIQPAELGDSAVYLCASSLGSGGAGANVLTFGAGSRLTVL.

The chain is built from TRBV7-3 and TRBJ2-1, with TRBD2 identical over 9 bases. CDR1 SGHTA and CDR2 FQGTGA come from the germline V gene. Trimming cost V 6 bases and J 9 bases; bases outside gene matches: 9. CDR3 length: 14 residues. As DNA, the CDR3 is TGTGCCAGCAGTGGGCCTAGCGGGAAACCTGAGCAGTTCTTC. It translates to CASSGPSGKPEQFF.

The rearrangement links TRBV5-6 to TRBJ1-1, with no clear D. V was pared by 0 bases and J by 3 bases, with 3 bases between. The V gene's germline CDR1 is SGHDT and CDR2 YYEEEE. The CDR3 loop spans 12 amino acids. The DNA of the CDR3 is TGTGCCAGCAGCTTGGCAGACACTGAAGCTTTCTTT. It is translated as CASSLADTEAFF.

The chain is built from TRBV18 and TRBJ1-4; 10 bases fit TRBD1. CDR3 size: 14 residues. The germline V gene has CDR1 KGHSH and CDR2 LQKENI. V lost 5 bases, J lost 6 bases, and 3 bases stayed unmatched. The CDR3 nucleotides read TGTGCCAGCTCAGAAGGGACAGGGGATGAAAAACTGTTTTTT. The encoded protein is CASSEGTGDEKLFF.

The rearrangement uses TRBV27 and TRBJ2-3; weak D call: TRBD1 (6 bases). The germline CDR1 and CDR2 sequences are MNHEY and SMNVEV (reference sequence). This CDR3 spans 13 amino acids. Trimming took off 3 bases at V and 6 bases at J, with 10 bases between the two ends. The CDR3 nucleotides read TGTGCCAGCAGTTTTACAGGGAAGGATACGCAGTATTTT. Encoded protein: CASSFTGKDTQYF.

This clone was counted a single time. CDR3 bases: TGTGCCAGCTCAGCGACAGGGAGTGACACTGAAGCTTTCTTT. Encoded protein: CASSATGSDTEAFF. The V call is TRBV18, the J call TRBJ1-1; TRBD1 matches 7 bases. The germline CDR1 and CDR2 sequences are KGHSH and LQKENI. The CDR3 totals 14 residues. V shed 5 bases, J shed 3 bases, and the junction held 6 bases outside the gene matches.

This CDR3 reads CASSVGVAGAYEQYF. CDR3 coding DNA: TGTGCCAGCAGCGTAGGGGTGGCAGGGGCCTACGAGCAGTACTTC. This sequence joins TRBV9 and TRBJ2-7; D perhaps matches TRBD1 (6 bases). Germline CDR1 reads SGDLS; CDR2 reads YYNGEE. Trimming stripped 0 bases from V and 2 bases from J, with 12 bases between. The CDR3 runs 15 residues.

The chain combines TRBV30 with TRBJ2-7, with TRBD1 matching over 8 bases. The CDR3 runs 15 residues. Germline V lookup: CDR1 GTSNPN, CDR2 SVGIG (reference sequence). V lost 4 bases, J lost 7 bases, and 15 bases stayed unmatched. CDR3 bases: TGTGCCTGGAATAGAGGAGGCCAGGGGGCTTGGGAGCAGTACTTC. Amino acids: CAWNRGGQGAWEQYF.

The chain uses TRBV4-1 and TRBJ2-7, with a possible D match to TRBD1 (5 bases). This CDR3 has 15 amino acids. V was pared by 3 bases and J by 3 bases, with 15 bases between. Per the germline V gene, CDR1 is MGHRA and CDR2 is YSYEKL. The CDR3 region has the DNA TGCGCCAGCAGCCAGAGCCAGGATAGGGGCTACGAGCAGTACTTC. It codes for CASSQSQDRGYEQYF.

V is TRBV9 and J is TRBJ1-6; TRBD1 agrees at 7 bases. CDR1 SGDLS and CDR2 YYNGEE come from the germline V gene. CDR3 length: 16 amino acids. V shed 5 bases, J shed 1 base, and the junction held 6 bases outside the gene matches. The CDR3 DNA reads TGTGCCAGCAGTGCAGACAGGGATTCCTATAATTCACCCCTCCACTTT. Its protein product is CASSADRDSYNSPLHF.

The chain combines TRBV20-1 with TRBJ1-6; D remains ambiguous. Germline V gene sequence: CDR1 DFQATT, CDR2 SNEGSKA (reference sequence). This CDR3 spans 16 amino acids. The ends were cut back, 3 bases at V and 5 bases at J, with 17 bases in the middle. Here the CDR3 reads CSASKVSAGNNSPLHF. DNA for the CDR3: TGCAGTGCTAGTAAAGTCAGCGCGGGCAATAATTCACCCCTCCACTTT.

The genes are TRBV14 and TRBJ1-2, with 8 bases lining up with TRBD1. Germline-derived CDR1 and CDR2 are SGHDN and FVKESK. V dropped 4 bases and J dropped 5; count of bases not matched to a gene: 6. The CDR3 extends over 14 amino acids. The CDR3 loop is CASSRDRGWYGYTF. As DNA, the CDR3 is TGTGCCAGCAGCCGAGACAGGGGTTGGTATGGCTACACCTTC.

This chain connects TRBV4-2 to TRBJ2-5; perhaps TRBD1 as D (6 bases). The CDR3 contains 16 residues. From germline, CDR1 is LGHNA and CDR2 YNFKEQ. Between the trimmed V and J ends, which lost 0 bases and 1 base, there was a span of 12 bases. CDR3 DNA sequence: TGTGCCAGCAGCCAAGATCGCACAGGGCCCCAAGAGACCCAGTACTTC. Protein product: CASSQDRTGPQETQYF.

V is TRBV28 and J is TRBJ2-7; TRBD2 agrees at 7 bases. After removal of 10 bases from V and 4 bases from J, the junction contained 7 bases not matched to a gene. Per germline, CDR1 MDHEN and CDR2 SYDVKM. This CDR3 region has 12 residues. In DNA, the CDR3 is TGTGCCATACAACTAGCGCTTTACGAGCAGTACTTC. This gives the protein CAIQLALYEQYF.

This clone occurred once. This rearrangement joins TRBV18 to TRBJ2-7, with a possible D match to TRBD1 (6 bases). The V gene's germline CDR1 is KGHSH and CDR2 LQKENI. Trimming cost V 3 bases and J 2 bases, with 14 bases left between them. CDR3 size: 15 residues. The CDR3 region has the DNA TGTGCCAGCTCACCTCAACAGGGAAAAACCTACGAGCAGTACTTC. It codes for CASSPQQGKTYEQYF.